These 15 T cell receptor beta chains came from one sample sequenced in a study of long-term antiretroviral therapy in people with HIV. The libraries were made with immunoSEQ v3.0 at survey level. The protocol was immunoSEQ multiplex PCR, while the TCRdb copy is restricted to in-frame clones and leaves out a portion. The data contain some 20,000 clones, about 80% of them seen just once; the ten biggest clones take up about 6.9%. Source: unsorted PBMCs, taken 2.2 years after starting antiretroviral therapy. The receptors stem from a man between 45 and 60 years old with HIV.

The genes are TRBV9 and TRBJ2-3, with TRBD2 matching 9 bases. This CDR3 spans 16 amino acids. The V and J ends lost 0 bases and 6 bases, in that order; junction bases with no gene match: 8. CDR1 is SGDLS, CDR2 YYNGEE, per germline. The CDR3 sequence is CASSVEAGGPLDTQYF. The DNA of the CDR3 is TGTGCCAGCAGCGTAGAAGCGGGGGGACCCCTCGATACGCAGTATTTT.

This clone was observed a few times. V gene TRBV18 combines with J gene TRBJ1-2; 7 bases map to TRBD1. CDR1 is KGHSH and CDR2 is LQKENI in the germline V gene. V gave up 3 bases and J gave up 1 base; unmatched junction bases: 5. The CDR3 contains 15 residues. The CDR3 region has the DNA TGTGCCAGCTCACCCTGGACAGGCAATAACTATGGCTACACCTTC. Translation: CASSPWTGNNYGYTF.

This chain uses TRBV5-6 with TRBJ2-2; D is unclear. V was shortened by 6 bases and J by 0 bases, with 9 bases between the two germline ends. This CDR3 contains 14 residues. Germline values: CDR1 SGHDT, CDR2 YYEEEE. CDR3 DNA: TGTGCCAGCACCTGGCGGCCGAACACCGGGGAGCTGTTTTTT. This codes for CASTWRPNTGELFF.

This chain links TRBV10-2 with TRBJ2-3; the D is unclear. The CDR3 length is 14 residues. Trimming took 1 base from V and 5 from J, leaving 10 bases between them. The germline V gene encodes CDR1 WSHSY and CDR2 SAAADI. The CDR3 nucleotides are TGCGCCAGCAGTGAGTACAGTCCCTTAGATACGCAGTATTTT. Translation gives CASSEYSPLDTQYF.

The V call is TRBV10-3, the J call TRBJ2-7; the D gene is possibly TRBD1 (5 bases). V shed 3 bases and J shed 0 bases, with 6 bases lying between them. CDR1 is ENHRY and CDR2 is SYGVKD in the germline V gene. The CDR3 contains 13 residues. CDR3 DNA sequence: TGTGCCATCAGTGAAGACAGCTCCTACGAGCAGTACTTC. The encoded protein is CAISEDSSYEQYF.

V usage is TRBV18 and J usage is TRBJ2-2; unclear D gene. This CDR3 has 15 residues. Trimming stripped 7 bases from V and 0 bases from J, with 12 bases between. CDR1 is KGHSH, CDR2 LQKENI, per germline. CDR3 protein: CASFEQFANTGELFF. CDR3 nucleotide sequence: TGTGCCAGCTTTGAGCAGTTCGCGAACACCGGGGAGCTGTTTTTT.

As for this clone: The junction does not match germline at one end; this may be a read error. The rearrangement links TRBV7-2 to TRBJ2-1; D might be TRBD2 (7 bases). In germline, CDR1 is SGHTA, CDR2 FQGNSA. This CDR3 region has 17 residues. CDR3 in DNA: TGTGCCAGCAGTTTAGGTCCCTCGGGGGGCGCCTACAATGAGCAGTTCTTC. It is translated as CASSLGPSGGAYNEQFF.

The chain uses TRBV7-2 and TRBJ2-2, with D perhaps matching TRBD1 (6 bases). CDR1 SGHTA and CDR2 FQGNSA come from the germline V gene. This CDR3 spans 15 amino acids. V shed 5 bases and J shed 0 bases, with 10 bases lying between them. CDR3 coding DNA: TGTGCCAGCAGCCAATACAGGGCGAACACCGGGGAGCTGTTTTTT. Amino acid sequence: CASSQYRANTGELFF.

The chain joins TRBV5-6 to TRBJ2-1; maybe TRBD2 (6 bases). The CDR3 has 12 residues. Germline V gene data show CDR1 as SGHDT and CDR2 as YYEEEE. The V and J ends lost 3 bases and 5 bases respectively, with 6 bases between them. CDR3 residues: CASSSGDNEQFF. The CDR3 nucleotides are TGTGCCAGCAGCTCGGGGGACAATGAGCAGTTCTTC.

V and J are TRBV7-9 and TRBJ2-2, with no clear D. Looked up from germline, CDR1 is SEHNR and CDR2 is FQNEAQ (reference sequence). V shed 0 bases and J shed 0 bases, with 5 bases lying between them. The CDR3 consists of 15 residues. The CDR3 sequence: CASSLAGPNTGELFF. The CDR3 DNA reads TGTGCCAGCAGCTTAGCCGGGCCGAACACCGGGGAGCTGTTTTTT.

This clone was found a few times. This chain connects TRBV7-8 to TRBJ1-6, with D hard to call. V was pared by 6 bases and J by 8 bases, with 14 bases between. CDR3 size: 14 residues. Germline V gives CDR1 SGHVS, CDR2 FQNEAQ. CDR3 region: CASRESVEYSPLHF. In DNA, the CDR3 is TGTGCCAGCAGAGAGAGTGTTGAATATTCACCCCTCCACTTT.

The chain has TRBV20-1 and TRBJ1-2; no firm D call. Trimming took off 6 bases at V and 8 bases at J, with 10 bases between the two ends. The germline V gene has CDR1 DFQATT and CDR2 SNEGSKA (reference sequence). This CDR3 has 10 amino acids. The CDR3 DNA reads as TGCAGTGCCTATTTAGGGGGCTACACCTTC. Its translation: CSAYLGGYTF.

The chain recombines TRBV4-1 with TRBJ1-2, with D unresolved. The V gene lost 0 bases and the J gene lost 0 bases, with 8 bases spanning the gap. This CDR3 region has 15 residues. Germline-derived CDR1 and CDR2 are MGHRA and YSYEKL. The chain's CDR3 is CASSQDALANYGYTF. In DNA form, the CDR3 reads TGCGCCAGCAGCCAAGATGCGCTAGCTAACTATGGCTACACCTTC.

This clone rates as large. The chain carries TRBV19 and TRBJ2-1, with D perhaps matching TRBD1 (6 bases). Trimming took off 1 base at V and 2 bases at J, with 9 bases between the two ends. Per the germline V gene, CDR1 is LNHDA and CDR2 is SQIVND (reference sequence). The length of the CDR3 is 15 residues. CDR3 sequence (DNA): TGTGCCAGTAGTATAGTACAGGGACCCTACAATGAGCAGTTCTTC. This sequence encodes CASSIVQGPYNEQFF. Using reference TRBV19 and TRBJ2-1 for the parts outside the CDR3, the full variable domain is DGGITQSPKYLFRKEGQNVTLSCEQNLNHDAMYWYRQDPGQGLRLIYYSQIVNDFQKGDIAEGYSVSREKKESFPLTVTSAQKNPTAFYLCASSIVQGPYNEQFFGPGTRLTVL.

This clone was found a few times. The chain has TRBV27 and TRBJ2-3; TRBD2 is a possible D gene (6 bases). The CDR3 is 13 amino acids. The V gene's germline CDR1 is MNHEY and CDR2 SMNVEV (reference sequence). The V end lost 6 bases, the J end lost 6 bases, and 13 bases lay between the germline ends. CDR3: CASSLGEEDTQYF. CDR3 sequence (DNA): TGTGCCAGCAGCCTAGGGGAGGAGGATACGCAGTATTTT.